This TCR beta chain was observed in a study of cytomegalovirus exposure and HLA in healthy donors. Study-level information: The 100 to 150 validation repertoires and the 650 to 850 first-cohort repertoires shared a platform, a later analysis reported. Study-level points and caveats: The study put 150 to 200 TCR beta chains on its list as cytomegalovirus-associated. Most TCR sequences were seen very rarely across donors, but some public TCRs occurred in many.

The protocol was immunoSEQ multiplex PCR, while the TCRdb copy is restricted to in-frame clones and leaves out a portion. The sample includes fewer than 55,000 clones, about 91% of them seen just once. This clone was seen a single time. The antigen is not known. The sequenced material came from PBMCs. This sequence was found in a man younger than 35 in good health and CMV-seronegative.

The CDR3 loop reads CASRRTGTGVYEQYF. The CDR3 bases are TGTGCCAGCAGGCGAACCGGGACAGGGGTTTACGAGCAGTACTTC. This chain connects TRBV14 to TRBJ2-7; 10 positions match TRBD1. CDR1 is SGHDN and CDR2 is FVKESK in the germline V gene. This CDR3 region has 15 residues. V lost 6 bases, J lost 4 bases, and 9 bases stayed unmatched.